A single sample gave rise to the 17 T cell receptor beta chains below, sequenced in a study of cytomegalovirus exposure and HLA in healthy donors. It was with 60 Vbeta and 13 Jbeta primers that the PCR ran. Using immunoSEQ multiplex PCR, the repertoire was profiled, and TCRdb retains in-frame clones only, with some absent. The sample contains about 160,000 clones, 65% to 80% of which appear only once. Sequences were obtained from PBMCs. Receptor source: a woman in her fifties or sixties in good health and CMV-seropositive.

The chain couples TRBV6-1 to TRBJ2-1, with 9 bases identical to TRBD2. This CDR3 has 14 amino acids. The junction had 11 bases not matched to a gene; V was cut back by 7 bases and J by 10 bases. Germline assignment: CDR1 MNHNS and CDR2 SASEGT. The CDR3 bases are TGTGCCAGCATCGGGCTAGCGGGGCGGGGGGAGCAGTTCTTC. Residues: CASIGLAGRGEQFF.

The chain recombines TRBV6-1 with TRBJ1-1; unclear D gene. The CDR3 has 14 residues. V lost 2 bases to trimming and J lost 4 bases, with 11 bases between them. Germline-derived CDR1 and CDR2 are MNHNS and SASEGT. In DNA, the CDR3 is TGTGCCAGCAGTGAATTTTGGGAGGGCACTGAAGCTTTCTTT. It specifies CASSEFWEGTEAFF.

This clone was counted only a few times. This chain links TRBV19 with TRBJ1-4; 7 bases agree with TRBD1. This CDR3 has 15 residues. The germline V gene encodes CDR1 LNHDA and CDR2 SQIVND (reference sequence). J gave up 0 bases and V 5 bases, and 3 bases lay outside the gene matches. The DNA of the CDR3 is TGTGCCAGTAGTGCAGGGACAGCAACTAATGAAAAACTGTTTTTT. It yields the protein CASSAGTATNEKLFF.

This sequence joins TRBV9 and TRBJ2-3, with 8 bases aligning to TRBD2. This CDR3 spans 13 amino acids. The germline V gene has CDR1 SGDLS and CDR2 YYNGEE. V gave up 6 bases and J gave up 5 bases; unmatched junction bases: 5. This CDR3 reads CASTGGPEDTQYF. The CDR3 nucleotides read TGTGCCAGCACGGGGGGGCCTGAAGATACGCAGTATTTT. Full variable domain (rest looked up from reference TRBV9 and TRBJ2-3): DSGVTQTPKHLITATGQRVTLRCSPRSGDLSVYWYQQSLDQGLQFLIQYYNGEERAKGNILERFSAQQFPDLHSELNLSSLELGDSALYFCASTGGPEDTQYFGPGTRLTVL.

The V gene is TRBV6-1, the J gene TRBJ1-2; D uncertain. V lost 6 bases and J lost 0, with 11 bases in between. There are 14 residues in the CDR3. Germline V CDR1 and CDR2: MNHNS, SASEGT. The CDR3 coding sequence is TGTGCCAGCAGCCTTCAGGCGACTAACTATGGCTACACCTTC. Residues: CASSLQATNYGYTF.

The V gene is TRBV19, the J gene TRBJ1-1; a possible D gene is TRBD1 (5 bases). Germline assignment: CDR1 LNHDA and CDR2 SQIVND (reference sequence). This CDR3 region has 15 residues. Trimming removed 4 bases from V and 5 bases from J, with 17 bases in between. The CDR3 nucleotides are TGTGCCAGTAGTAGAATCGACAGAGATGGTACTGAAGCTTTCTTT. This translates into CASSRIDRDGTEAFF.

This clone came up a few times. The CDR3 sequence is CASSWTGGNTEAFF. In DNA form, the CDR3 reads TGTGCCAGCAGCTGGACAGGGGGGAACACTGAAGCTTTCTTT. The V and J genes are TRBV5-8 and TRBJ1-1, with 10 bases matching TRBD1. The germline CDR1 and CDR2 sequences are SGHTS and YDEGEE. The CDR3 consists of 14 residues. Trimming at V came to 3 bases and at J to 1 base, leaving 0 bases not matched to a gene.

This clone showed up just a few times. This chain uses TRBV28 with TRBJ2-7; 15 bases align to TRBD2. Germline V lookup: CDR1 MDHEN, CDR2 SYDVKM. CDR3 size: 17 residues. Unmatched junction bases numbered 6, after V lost 3 bases and J lost 3 bases. The CDR3 loop reads CASSFGPGLAGGYEQYF. The CDR3 region has the DNA TGTGCCAGCAGTTTTGGCCCGGGACTAGCGGGGGGCTACGAGCAGTACTTC.

The chain recombines TRBV6-6 with TRBJ1-2; D might be TRBD1 (6 bases). Per the germline V gene, CDR1 is MNHNY and CDR2 is SVGAGI (reference sequence). The CDR3 sequence is 13 residues long. The ends were cut back, 5 bases at V and 2 bases at J, with 9 bases in the middle. CDR3 in amino acids: CASSLQGNYGYTF. CDR3 DNA sequence: TGTGCCAGCAGTCTACAGGGAAACTATGGCTACACCTTC.

The J gene is TRBJ2-1, the V gene TRBV11-3; 8 bases map to TRBD2. The J segment lost 6 bases and the V segment lost 3 bases, leaving 7 bases of the junction unmatched. The germline V gene has CDR1 SGHNT and CDR2 YENEEA. The CDR3 has 15 residues. DNA of the CDR3: TGTGCCAGCAGCTTCGGGGTAGCGGGGATCAATGAGCAGTTCTTC. This codes for CASSFGVAGINEQFF.

The CDR3 region is CASSLGTGGAYEQYF. CDR3 sequence (DNA): TGTGCCAGCAGCCTGGGGACAGGGGGCGCCTACGAGCAGTACTTC. V and J are TRBV7-6 and TRBJ2-7; 12 nucleotides line up with TRBD1. The trim removed 5 bases at V and 2 bases at J, leaving 4 bases unmatched. CDR1 is SGHVS and CDR2 is FNYEAQ in the germline V gene. CDR3 length equals 15 residues.

The chain employs TRBV2 and TRBJ1-5; the match to TRBD1 covers 7 bases. The length of the CDR3 is 15 residues. Germline V lookup: CDR1 SNHLY, CDR2 FYNNEI. The V segment lost 6 bases and the J segment 4 bases; nucleotides outside the gene matches: 9. CDR3 protein: CASSENRGVNQPQHF. The DNA for the CDR3 is TGTGCCAGCAGCGAGAACAGGGGAGTGAATCAGCCCCAGCATTTT. Full variable domain (missing parts from reference TRBV2 and TRBJ1-5): EPEVTQTPSHQVTQMGQEVILRCVPISNHLYFYWYRQILGQKVEFLVSFYNNEISEKSEIFDDQFSVERPDGSNFTLKIRSTKLEDSAMYFCASSENRGVNQPQHFGDGTRLSIL.

The J gene is TRBJ1-1, the V gene TRBV30; D possibly corresponds to TRBD1 (5 bases). Trimming cost V 3 bases and J 7 bases, with 18 bases left between them. The CDR3 is made up of 14 amino acids. Germline V CDR1 and CDR2: GTSNPN, SVGIG (reference sequence). The CDR3 region has the DNA TGTGCCTGGAGCCCGGGGGGGTACGGGGTTGAAGCTTTCTTT. Translating gives CAWSPGGYGVEAFF.

V gene TRBV7-9 combines with J gene TRBJ2-5, with 10 nucleotides matching TRBD2. J lost 5 bases, V lost 5 bases, and 11 bases had no gene match. Germline V gives CDR1 SEHNR, CDR2 FQNEAQ (reference sequence). The CDR3 spans 16 residues. The DNA of the CDR3 is TGTGCCAGCAGCCAGGGGGCTAGCGGGGGAGTGGAGACCCAGTACTTC. Amino acid sequence: CASSQGASGGVETQYF. Using reference TRBV7-9 and TRBJ2-5 for the parts outside the CDR3, the full variable domain is DTGVSQNPRHKITKRGQNVTFRCDPISEHNRLYWYRQTLGQGPEFLTYFQNEAQLEKSRLLSDRFSAERPKGSFSTLEIQRTEQGDSAMYLCASSQGASGGVETQYFGPGTRLLVL.

The V and J genes are TRBV5-8 and TRBJ2-7; TRBD1 agrees at 9 bases. The germline gives CDR1 SGHTS, CDR2 YDEGEE. The CDR3 extends over 15 amino acids. The junction had 9 bases not matched to a gene; V was cut back by 4 bases and J by 4 bases. In DNA form, the CDR3 reads TGTGCCAGCAGCCTACAGGGGGCGCGGGTATACGAGCAGTACTTC. The encoded protein is CASSLQGARVYEQYF.

The CDR3 bases are TGTGCCTGGAGCGACAGGGGACGAGGAGCAACTAATGAAAAACTGTTTTTT. This codes for CAWSDRGRGATNEKLFF. The rearrangement uses TRBV30 and TRBJ1-4; TRBD1 matches 8 bases. V shed 3 bases, J shed 0 bases, and the junction held 9 bases outside the gene matches. From germline, CDR1 is GTSNPN and CDR2 SVGIG (reference sequence). This CDR3 spans 17 amino acids.

The chain combines TRBV6-1 with TRBJ2-3; TRBD2 agrees at 8 bases. V shed 6 bases and J 10 bases; nucleotides not matched to a gene: 12. Germline V CDR1 and CDR2: MNHNS, SASEGT. The CDR3 loop spans 14 amino acids. CDR3 nucleotide sequence: TGTGCCAGCAGGTGGGGACTAGGTGACGGGGCGCAGTATTTT. Amino acids: CASRWGLGDGAQYF.